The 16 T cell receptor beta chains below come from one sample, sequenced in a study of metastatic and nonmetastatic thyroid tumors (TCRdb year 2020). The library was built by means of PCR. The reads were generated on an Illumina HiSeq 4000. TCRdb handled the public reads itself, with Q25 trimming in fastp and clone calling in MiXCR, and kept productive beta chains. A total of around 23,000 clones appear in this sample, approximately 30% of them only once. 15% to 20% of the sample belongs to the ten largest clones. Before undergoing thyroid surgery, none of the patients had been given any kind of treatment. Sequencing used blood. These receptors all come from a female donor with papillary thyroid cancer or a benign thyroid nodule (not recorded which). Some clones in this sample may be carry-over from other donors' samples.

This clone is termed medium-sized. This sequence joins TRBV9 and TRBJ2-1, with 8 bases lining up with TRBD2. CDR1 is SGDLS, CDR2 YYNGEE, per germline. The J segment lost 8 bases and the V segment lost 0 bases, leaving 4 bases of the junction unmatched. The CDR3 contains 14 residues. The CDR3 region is CASSVGSGSYEQFF. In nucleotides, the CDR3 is TGTGCCAGCAGCGTAGGGAGCGGGAGCTATGAGCAGTTCTTC.

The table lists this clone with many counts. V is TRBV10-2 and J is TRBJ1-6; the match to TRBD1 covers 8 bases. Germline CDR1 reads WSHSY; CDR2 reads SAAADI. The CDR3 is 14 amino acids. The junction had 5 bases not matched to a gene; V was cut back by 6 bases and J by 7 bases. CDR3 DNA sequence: TGCGCCAGCAGCGGGACAGGAAGAAATTCACCCCTCCACTTT. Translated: CASSGTGRNSPLHF.

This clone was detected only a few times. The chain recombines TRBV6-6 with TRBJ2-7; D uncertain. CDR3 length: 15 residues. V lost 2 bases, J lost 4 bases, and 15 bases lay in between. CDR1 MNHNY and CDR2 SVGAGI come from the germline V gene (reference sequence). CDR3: CASSYAPRRVYEQYF. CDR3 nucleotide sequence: TGTGCCAGCAGTTACGCCCCTCGACGGGTATACGAGCAGTACTTC.

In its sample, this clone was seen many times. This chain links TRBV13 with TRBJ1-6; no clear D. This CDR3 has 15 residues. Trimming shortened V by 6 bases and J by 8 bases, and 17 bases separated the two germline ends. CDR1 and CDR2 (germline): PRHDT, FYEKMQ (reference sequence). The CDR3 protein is CASRRLLEFDSPLHF. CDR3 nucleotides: TGTGCCAGCAGGCGTCTCCTGGAGTTTGATTCACCCCTCCACTTT.

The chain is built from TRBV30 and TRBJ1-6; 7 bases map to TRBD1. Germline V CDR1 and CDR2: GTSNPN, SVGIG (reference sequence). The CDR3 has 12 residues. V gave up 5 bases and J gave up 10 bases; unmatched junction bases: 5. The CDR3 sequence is CAWATGNSPLHF. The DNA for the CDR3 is TGTGCCTGGGCGACAGGGAACTCACCCCTCCACTTT.

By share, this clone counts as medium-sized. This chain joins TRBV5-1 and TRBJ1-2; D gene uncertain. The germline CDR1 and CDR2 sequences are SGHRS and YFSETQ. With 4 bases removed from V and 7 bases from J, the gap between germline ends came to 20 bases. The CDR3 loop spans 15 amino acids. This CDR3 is CASSHSDGRGAGYTF. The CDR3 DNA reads TGCGCCAGCAGCCATTCGGACGGCCGGGGAGCTGGCTACACCTTC.

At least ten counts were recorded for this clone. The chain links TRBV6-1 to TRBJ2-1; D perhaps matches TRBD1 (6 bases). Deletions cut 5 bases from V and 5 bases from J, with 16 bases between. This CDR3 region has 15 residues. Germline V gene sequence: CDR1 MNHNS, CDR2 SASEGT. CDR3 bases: TGTGCCAGCAGTCCCTTAGGGGGTATTGACAATGAGCAGTTCTTC. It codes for CASSPLGGIDNEQFF.

In nucleotides, the CDR3 is TGCAGTGCTAGATTTCCCGGACCCTACTACGAGCAGTACTTC. Its translation is CSARFPGPYYEQYF. The rearrangement joins TRBV20-1 to TRBJ2-7; D remains unclear. The V end was cut by 2 bases, the J end by 3 bases, with 14 bases between. The CDR3 has 14 residues. Germline CDR1 and CDR2: DFQATT and SNEGSKA (reference sequence).

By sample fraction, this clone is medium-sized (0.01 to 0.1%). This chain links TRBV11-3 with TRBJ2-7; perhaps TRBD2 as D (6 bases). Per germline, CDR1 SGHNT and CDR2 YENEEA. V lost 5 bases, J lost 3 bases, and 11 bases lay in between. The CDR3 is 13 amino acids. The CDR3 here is CASSRAGGYEQYF. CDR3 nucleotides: TGTGCCAGCAGCCGAGCCGGGGGCTACGAGCAGTACTTC.

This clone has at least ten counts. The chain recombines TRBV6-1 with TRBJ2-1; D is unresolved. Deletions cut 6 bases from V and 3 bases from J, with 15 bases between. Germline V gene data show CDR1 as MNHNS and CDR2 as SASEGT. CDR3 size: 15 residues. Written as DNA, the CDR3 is TGTGCCAGCAGAAAGGACGGATTCCTCTACAATGAGCAGTTCTTC. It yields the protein CASRKDGFLYNEQFF.

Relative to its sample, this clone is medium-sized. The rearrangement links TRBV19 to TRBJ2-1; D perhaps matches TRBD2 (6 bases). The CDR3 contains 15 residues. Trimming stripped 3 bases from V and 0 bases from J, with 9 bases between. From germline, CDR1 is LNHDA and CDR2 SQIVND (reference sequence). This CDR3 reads CASSIAGSSYNEQFF. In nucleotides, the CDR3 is TGTGCCAGTAGTATCGCGGGAAGCTCCTACAATGAGCAGTTCTTC.

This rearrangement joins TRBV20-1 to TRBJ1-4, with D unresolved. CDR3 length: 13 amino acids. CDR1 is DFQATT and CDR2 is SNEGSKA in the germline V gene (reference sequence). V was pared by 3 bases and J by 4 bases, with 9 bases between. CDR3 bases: TGCAGTGCTAGGGACTTTAGTAATGAAAAACTGTTTTTT. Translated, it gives CSARDFSNEKLFF.

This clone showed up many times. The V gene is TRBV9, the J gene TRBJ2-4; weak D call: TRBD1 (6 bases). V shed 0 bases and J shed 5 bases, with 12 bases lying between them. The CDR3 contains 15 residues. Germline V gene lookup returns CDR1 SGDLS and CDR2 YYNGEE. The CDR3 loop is CASSVETGPQNIQYF. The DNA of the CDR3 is TGTGCCAGCAGCGTAGAGACAGGTCCACAAAACATTCAGTACTTC.

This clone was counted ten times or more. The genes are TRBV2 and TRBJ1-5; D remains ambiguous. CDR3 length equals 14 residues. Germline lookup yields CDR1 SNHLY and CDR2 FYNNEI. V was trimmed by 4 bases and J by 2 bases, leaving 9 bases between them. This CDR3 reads CASSVVNGNQPQHF. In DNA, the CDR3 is TGTGCCAGCAGTGTGGTTAATGGCAATCAGCCCCAGCATTTT.

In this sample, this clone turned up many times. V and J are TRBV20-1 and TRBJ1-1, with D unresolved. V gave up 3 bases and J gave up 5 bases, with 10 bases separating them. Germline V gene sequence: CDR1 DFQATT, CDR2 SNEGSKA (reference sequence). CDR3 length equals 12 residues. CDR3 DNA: TGCAGTGCTAGCGGTGGGGAGACTGAAGCTTTCTTT. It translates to CSASGGETEAFF.

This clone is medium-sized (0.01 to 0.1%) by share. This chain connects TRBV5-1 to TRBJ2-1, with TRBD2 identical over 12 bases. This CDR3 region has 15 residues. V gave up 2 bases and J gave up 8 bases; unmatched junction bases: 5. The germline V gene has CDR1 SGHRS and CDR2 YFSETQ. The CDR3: CASSFTSGGNYEQFF. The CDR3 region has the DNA TGCGCCAGCAGCTTTACTAGCGGGGGGAACTATGAGCAGTTCTTC.